These 32 T cell receptor beta chains originate from one sample sequenced in a study of cytomegalovirus exposure and HLA in healthy donors. Amplification used 60 Vbeta primers and 13 Jbeta primers. TCRdb's copy holds only in-frame clones and misses some; the assay was immunoSEQ multiplex PCR. The profile covers some 96,000 clones, with roughly three fifths appearing a single time and 3.2% taken by the ten largest. Sample: PBMCs. These TCRs come from a man aged 55 to 70 in good health and CMV-seronegative.

The chain joins TRBV7-8 to TRBJ2-1; TRBD2 aligns across 8 bases. CDR3 length: 15 amino acids. Germline V lookup: CDR1 SGHVS, CDR2 FQNEAQ. Losses at the gene ends were 5 bases for V and 5 bases for J; bases not matched to a gene: 8. The CDR3 DNA follows: TGTGCCAGCAGCCAACGCGGACTAGCCAACAATGAGCAGTTCTTC. Protein product: CASSQRGLANNEQFF.

The sample holds a few counts of this clone. The chain uses TRBV28 and TRBJ1-4; D is undetermined. V was cut by 1 base and J by 11 bases, with 20 bases left in between. The CDR3 loop spans 16 amino acids. The germline V gene encodes CDR1 MDHEN and CDR2 SYDVKM. In DNA form, the CDR3 reads TGTGCCAGCAGTTTATTGTCAGCCGGGATGAAAAATAAACTGTTTTTT. It is translated as CASSLLSAGMKNKLFF.

This sequence joins TRBV6-4 and TRBJ2-1; 9 nucleotides agree with TRBD2. Per germline, CDR1 MRHNA and CDR2 SNTAGT. V gave up 10 bases and J gave up 4 bases; unmatched junction bases: 20. The length of the CDR3 is 18 residues. The CDR3 loop is CATRFVAGDAGFYNEQFF. The DNA for the CDR3 is TGTGCCACCCGTTTCGTAGCGGGAGATGCTGGTTTTTACAATGAGCAGTTCTTC.

V usage is TRBV11-2 and J usage is TRBJ2-2; weak D call: TRBD2 (5 bases). The CDR3 is 16 amino acids. Trimming stripped 1 base from V and 0 bases from J, with 9 bases between. Per the germline V gene, CDR1 is SGHAT and CDR2 is FQNNGV. This CDR3 reads CASSLVSGSNTGELFF. CDR3 DNA sequence: TGTGCCAGCAGCTTAGTGTCGGGATCGAACACCGGGGAGCTGTTTTTT.

V is TRBV2 and J is TRBJ2-5, with 7 bases identical to TRBD1. This CDR3 comprises 13 residues. Germline V gives CDR1 SNHLY, CDR2 FYNNEI. Losses at the gene ends were 7 bases for V and 1 base for J; bases not matched to a gene: 3. CDR3 residues: CASNRDSQETQYF. For the CDR3, the DNA is TGTGCCAGCAACCGGGACAGCCAAGAGACCCAGTACTTC.

The chain carries TRBV7-9 and TRBJ1-3, with D tentatively TRBD1 (6 bases). V lost 4 bases and J lost 6, with 16 bases in between. Germline V gene lookup returns CDR1 SEHNR and CDR2 FQNEAQ (reference sequence). This CDR3 contains 15 residues. CDR3: CASSSGQRLENTIYF. CDR3 nucleotide sequence: TGTGCCAGCAGCTCAGGACAGCGTTTGGAAAACACCATATATTTT.

As regards this clone: An end of the junction differs from the germline gene, which may be a read error. J is TRBJ1-2 and V is TRBV6-1; 8 nucleotides line up with TRBD1. Germline V gives CDR1 MNHNS, CDR2 SASEGT. CDR3 length: 16 residues. CDR3 amino acids: CASSEGTGRLNYGYTF. The DNA of the CDR3 is TGTGCCAGCAGCGAAGGGACAGGAAGACTTAACTATGGCTACACCTTC.

The chain couples TRBV28 to TRBJ1-2, with 9 bases aligning to TRBD1. CDR3 length: 13 amino acids. V lost 3 bases and J lost 4; bases outside the gene matches: 0. In germline, CDR1 is MDHEN, CDR2 SYDVKM. The CDR3 loop reads CASSLTGGYGYTF. The CDR3 coding sequence is TGTGCCAGCAGTTTGACAGGGGGCTATGGCTACACCTTC.

The rearrangement links TRBV5-1 to TRBJ2-5, with D perhaps TRBD2 (11 bases). Trimming took 4 bases from V and 0 from J, leaving 31 bases between them. CDR3 length: 21 residues. Germline CDR1 is SGHRS and CDR2 is YFSETQ. The CDR3 DNA reads as TGCGCCAGCAGCATTGGGACAGGGGTTGGGACTAGCGGTCAGTACCAAGAGACCCAGTACTTC. Encoded protein: CASSIGTGVGTSGQYQETQYF.

The rearrangement joins TRBV4-2 to TRBJ1-2; D may be TRBD1 (5 bases). V was shortened by 0 bases and J by 6 bases, with 11 bases between the two germline ends. This CDR3 has 14 amino acids. Per the germline V gene, CDR1 is LGHNA and CDR2 is YNFKEQ. In nucleotides, the CDR3 is TGTGCCAGCAGCCAAGACGCGGGGACCCATGGCTACACCTTC. Its protein is CASSQDAGTHGYTF.

The CDR3 DNA is TGTGCCACCAGCAGGGGACTTAGGACAACGGGGGACACCATATATTTT. Protein: CATSRGLRTTGDTIYF. V gene TRBV15 combines with J gene TRBJ1-3; TRBD1 is a possible D gene (5 bases). This CDR3 comprises 16 residues. Germline V gene lookup returns CDR1 LNHNV and CDR2 YYDKDF (reference sequence). The V end lost 3 bases, the J end lost 8 bases, and 20 bases lay between the germline ends. Combining the CDR3 with reference TRBV15 and TRBJ1-3 gives the whole variable domain DAMVIQNPRYQVTQFGKPVTLSCSQTLNHNVMYWYQQKSSQAPKLLFHYYDKDFNNEADTPDNFQSRRPNTSFCFLDIRSPGLGDTAMYLCATSRGLRTTGDTIYFGEGSWLTVV.

The chain uses TRBV7-9 and TRBJ2-3; 14 bases match TRBD2. The V and J ends lost 2 bases and 4 bases, in that order; junction bases with no gene match: 8. There are 18 residues in the CDR3. CDR1 SEHNR and CDR2 FQNEAQ come from the germline V gene (reference sequence). The CDR3 coding sequence is TGTGCCAGCAGCTTACGACGACTAGCGGGGGGGGGCCCAGATACGCAGTATTTT. Amino acid sequence: CASSLRRLAGGGPDTQYF.

The V call is TRBV28, the J call TRBJ2-5; tentatively, D is TRBD2 (5 bases). From germline, CDR1 is MDHEN and CDR2 SYDVKM. CDR3 size: 12 residues. V was shortened by 6 bases and J by 11 bases, with 16 bases between the two germline ends. CDR3 sequence (DNA): TGTGCCAGCAGGACCGGGCTGTGGGAGCAGTACTTC. Protein sequence: CASRTGLWEQYF.

The V and J genes are TRBV6-5 and TRBJ1-5; TRBD1 is a possible D gene (6 bases). The CDR3 totals 13 residues. CDR1 is MNHEY and CDR2 is SVGAGI in the germline V gene. V shed 6 bases and J shed 4 bases, with 10 bases lying between them. CDR3 bases: TGTGCCAGCAGCTCAGGGGTAAATCAGCCCCAGCATTTT. Protein product: CASSSGVNQPQHF.

For the CDR3, the DNA is TGCGCCAGCAGTACGGGGGGGGAATTAGCTTTCTTT. Translating gives CASSTGGELAFF. The chain couples TRBV5-1 to TRBJ1-1, with D possibly TRBD1 on 5 matching bases. V dropped 5 bases and J dropped 10 bases, with 15 bases sitting between them. The CDR3 length is 12 residues. In germline, CDR1 is SGHRS, CDR2 YFSETQ.

The chain joins TRBV28 to TRBJ2-7, with 8 bases that match TRBD1. CDR3 length: 14 amino acids. V was pared by 4 bases and J by 3 bases, with 5 bases of the junction left unmatched. Germline lookup yields CDR1 MDHEN and CDR2 SYDVKM. DNA of the CDR3: TGTGCCAGCAGTTCACTGGACAGGGTCTACGAGCAGTACTTC. It codes for CASSSLDRVYEQYF.

The chain recombines TRBV27 with TRBJ2-6, with TRBD1 as a possible D gene (6 bases). The V gene lost 0 bases and the J gene lost 0 bases, with 21 bases spanning the gap. Germline V CDR1 and CDR2: MNHEY, SMNVEV (reference sequence). CDR3 size: 21 residues. This CDR3 is CASSLSLIRGKLNSGANVLTF. The DNA of the CDR3 is TGTGCCAGCAGTTTATCGCTAATAAGGGGGAAACTAAACTCTGGGGCCAACGTCCTGACTTTC.

This clone was seen just once. This chain connects TRBV11-2 to TRBJ1-4; a possible D gene is TRBD1 (5 bases). This CDR3 comprises 15 residues. The germline gives CDR1 SGHAT, CDR2 FQNNGV. V was clipped by 1 base and J by 8 bases, with 14 bases between them. The CDR3 here is CASSLVSQDGEKLFF. CDR3 nucleotide sequence: TGTGCCAGCAGCTTAGTATCACAGGATGGGGAAAAACTGTTTTTT. Full variable domain (missing parts from reference TRBV11-2 and TRBJ1-4): EAGVAQSPRYKIIEKRQSVAFWCNPISGHATLYWYQQILGQGPKLLIQFQNNGVVDDSQLPKDRFSAERLKGVDSTLKIQPAKLEDSAVYLCASSLVSQDGEKLFFGSGTQLSVL.

This clone was counted once. CDR3 sequence reads: CASSQGTGVLETQYF. CDR3 sequence (DNA): TGCGCCAGCAGCCAAGGGACAGGGGTGTTGGAGACCCAGTACTTC. This sequence joins TRBV4-1 and TRBJ2-5, with 9 positions matching TRBD1. The J segment lost 5 bases and the V segment lost 1 base, leaving 5 bases of the junction unmatched. CDR1 MGHRA and CDR2 YSYEKL come from the germline V gene. This CDR3 has 15 amino acids.

The chain couples TRBV27 to TRBJ1-3, with D maybe TRBD1 (5 bases). Germline CDR1 and CDR2: MNHEY and SMNVEV (reference sequence). The CDR3 sequence is 15 residues long. V shed 3 bases and J shed 0 bases, with 9 bases lying between them. CDR3 sequence: CASSLSGGSGNTIYF. The CDR3 DNA sequence: TGTGCCAGCAGTTTGTCGGGGGGCTCTGGAAACACCATATATTTT.

This chain connects TRBV6-1 to TRBJ2-1, with 10 positions matching TRBD1. The CDR3 contains 15 residues. With 8 bases clipped from V and 4 bases from J, the junction kept 8 bases outside the gene matches. The germline V gene encodes CDR1 MNHNS and CDR2 SASEGT. The DNA for the CDR3 is TGTGCCAGCCAAGCAAGGACAGGGGGTTACAATGAGCAGTTCTTC. This codes for CASQARTGGYNEQFF.

This clone is a singleton in its sample. J is TRBJ1-4 and V is TRBV6-5; D gene ambiguous. V was shortened by 5 bases and J by 8 bases, with 15 bases between the two germline ends. Germline CDR1 reads MNHEY; CDR2 reads SVGAGI. The CDR3 consists of 14 residues. In nucleotides, the CDR3 is TGTGCCAGCAGTACCCCTGGCCTCATCGAAAAACTGTTTTTT. Translated: CASSTPGLIEKLFF.

This chain joins TRBV18 and TRBJ1-5; D remains ambiguous. This CDR3 is built from 12 residues. V was pared by 2 bases and J by 7 bases, with 6 bases between. CDR1 is KGHSH, CDR2 LQKENI, per germline. CDR3 nucleotides: TGTGCCAGCTCACCAAATAGCCAGCCCCAGCATTTT. This gives the protein CASSPNSQPQHF.

This clone was picked up a small number of times. The chain carries TRBV5-1 and TRBJ2-2; D may be TRBD2 (5 bases). CDR1 is SGHRS and CDR2 is YFSETQ in the germline V gene. V was cut by 4 bases and J by 6 bases, with 16 bases left in between. The CDR3 has 15 residues. DNA of the CDR3: TGCGCCAGCAGCGCCGGGGTAGTGACGGCCGGGGAGCTGTTTTTT. Protein: CASSAGVVTAGELFF.

The genes are TRBV19 and TRBJ2-1; a possible D gene is TRBD2 (5 bases). The CDR3 covers 15 residues. The V gene's germline CDR1 is LNHDA and CDR2 SQIVND (reference sequence). The ends were cut back, 3 bases at V and 10 bases at J, with 19 bases in the middle. In DNA, the CDR3 is TGTGCCAGTAGTATGCCTAGCCGACTGGGGTGGGAGCAGTTCTTC. Translated: CASSMPSRLGWEQFF.

This clone occurred a few times. The chain links TRBV28 to TRBJ1-4, with D possibly being TRBD1 (6 bases). V lost 6 bases, J lost 6 bases, and 14 bases lay in between. There are 14 residues in the CDR3. The germline CDR1 and CDR2 sequences are MDHEN and SYDVKM. The CDR3: CASRGGQGYEKLFF. The CDR3 DNA reads as TGTGCCAGCAGGGGGGGGCAGGGATATGAAAAACTGTTTTTT.

The chain couples TRBV11-2 to TRBJ2-7, with 9 bases lining up with TRBD1. V lost 6 bases, J lost 6 bases, and 12 bases stayed unmatched. CDR1 is SGHAT and CDR2 is FQNNGV in the germline V gene. CDR3 size: 15 residues. In DNA, the CDR3 is TGTGCCAGCAGGGACCCGGGACAGGGTATTTTCGAGCAGTACTTC. It encodes CASRDPGQGIFEQYF.

This clone turned up a few times. The V gene is TRBV7-8, the J gene TRBJ2-5; D possibly corresponds to TRBD1 (5 bases). The CDR3 is 15 amino acids. Per the germline V gene, CDR1 is SGHVS and CDR2 is FQNEAQ. The V gene lost 1 base and the J gene lost 1 base, with 10 bases spanning the gap. The CDR3 region has the DNA TGTGCCAGCAGCTTAGGCACCAGGGTCCAAGAGACCCAGTACTTC. Translating it yields CASSLGTRVQETQYF.

The J gene is TRBJ2-3, the V gene TRBV5-1; D gene unclear. This CDR3 has 15 amino acids. Germline V lookup: CDR1 SGHRS, CDR2 YFSETQ. With 0 bases removed from V and 0 bases from J, the gap between germline ends came to 8 bases. The CDR3 loop reads CASSLDRTSTDTQYF. DNA for the CDR3: TGCGCCAGCAGCTTGGACAGAACTAGCACAGATACGCAGTATTTT. Full variable domain (missing parts from reference TRBV5-1 and TRBJ2-3): KAGVTQTPRYLIKTRGQQVTLSCSPISGHRSVSWYQQTPGQGLQFLFEYFSETQRNKGNFPGRFSGRQFSNSRSEMNVSTLELGDSALYLCASSLDRTSTDTQYFGPGTRLTVL.

The chain joins TRBV5-4 to TRBJ1-2; a possible D gene is TRBD1 (5 bases). This CDR3 is 13 amino acids long. CDR1 is SGHNT and CDR2 is YYREEE in the germline V gene (reference sequence). V was cut by 4 bases and J by 4 bases, with 11 bases left in between. For the CDR3, the DNA is TGTGCCAGCAGCGAAACAGGTGGCTATGGCTACACCTTC. Translating gives CASSETGGYGYTF.

V is TRBV5-1 and J is TRBJ2-5; TRBD1 might be the D (5 bases). Germline V CDR1 and CDR2: SGHRS, YFSETQ. CDR3 size: 15 residues. Deletions cut 6 bases from V and 2 bases from J, with 17 bases between. In DNA, the CDR3 is TGCGCCAGCAAGAAATGGGTGGACAATCAAGAGACCCAGTACTTC. Translation: CASKKWVDNQETQYF.

This clone was recorded a few times. This chain uses TRBV7-6 with TRBJ2-3; D unresolved. V was shortened by 4 bases and J by 0 bases, with 14 bases between the two germline ends. CDR3 length equals 16 residues. The germline CDR1 and CDR2 sequences are SGHVS and FNYEAQ. CDR3: CASSSLFQDSTDTQYF. CDR3 nucleotide sequence: TGTGCCAGCAGCTCCCTATTCCAGGATAGCACAGATACGCAGTATTTT.